This T cell receptor (beta chain) was captured in a study of blood T cell repertoires in COVID-19. About the study: Both acute and convalescent COVID-19 samples were obtained from the United States, Italy and Spain. PBMCs, B-cell-depleted T cells, or T cells provided the cDNA or gDNA that made up the material.

Germline assignment: CDR1 MNHNY and CDR2 SVGAGI (reference sequence). Between the trimmed V and J ends, which lost 8 bases and 4 bases, there was a span of 12 bases. The CDR3 is made up of 14 amino acids. Original data processing: By means of reference gene primer amplification, nucleated cell counts were estimated. Generated by immunoSEQ multiplex PCR, the TCRdb table keeps only in-frame clones and is missing some. V, J and clone size reflect that table, while D and trimming were determined from the DNA. The sample holds about 46,000 clones, about 88% seen once. The chain is built from TRBV6-6 and TRBJ1-6, with a weak D call TRBD1 (6 bases). Sequencing was carried out using peripheral blood. The TCR sequence derives from a man aged 50-60 years with active COVID-19. The CDR3 loop reads CASGPGQYNSPLHF. DNA of the CDR3: TGTGCCAGCGGGCCGGGACAATATAATTCACCCCTCCACTTT.